What follows is one T cell receptor beta chain and its context. Its antigen is currently unknown. Repertoires were generated with immunoSEQ multiplex PCR, while TCRdb's copy carries only in-frame clones and drops some. This table has roughly 64,000 clones, around 80% appearing once. Trimming took off 2 bases at V and 3 bases at J, with 14 bases between the two ends. CDR1 is SGHRS and CDR2 is YFSETQ in the germline V gene. CDR3 length: 16 amino acids. The data are from a study of OX40 agonist ivuxolimab in advanced cancers. Turning to the study itself: 30% to 40% of patients had received prior checkpoint inhibitor therapy. Partial responses were achieved by three patients, one with hepatocellular carcinoma and two with cutaneous melanoma.

Study-level results: The study found among the lowest clonal expansion in partial responders at 0.1-3.0 mg/kg.

The chain has TRBV5-1 and TRBJ1-4, with D perhaps matching TRBD1 (6 bases). Sequenced here: CD4+ or CD8+ T cells sorted from blood, sampled in a trial of the OX40 agonist ivuxolimab. The clonotype was recovered from an adult with an advanced solid tumor such as melanoma, head and neck, liver or kidney cancer. CDR3 nucleotides: TGCGCCAGCAGCTTAGGGGACACGCCGTCTAATGAAAAACTGTTTTTT. It encodes CASSLGDTPSNEKLFF.